Presented here are 7 T cell receptor beta chains from one specimen sequenced in a study of cytotoxic CD8 clonotypes in ibrutinib-treated CLL. Produced via immunoSEQ multiplex PCR; TCRdb's table is partial and in-frame only. The sample includes more than 150,000 clones, about two thirds of them seen just once. The starting material was PBMCs, obtained after 24 months of ibrutinib treatment. These receptors originate from a human donor with chronic lymphocytic leukemia.

This chain joins TRBV5-4 and TRBJ1-1, with D perhaps matching TRBD1 (5 bases). The CDR3 is 16 residues long. CDR1 SGHNT and CDR2 YYREEE come from the germline V gene (reference sequence). The V end was cut by 4 bases, the J end by 4 bases, with 20 bases between. Here the CDR3 DNA reads TGTGCCAGCAGCCCAATCGACGGGGGTTTGGGCACTGAAGCTTTCTTT. Its translation: CASSPIDGGLGTEAFF.

The V and J genes are TRBV5-1 and TRBJ1-1; a weak D match, TRBD1 (5 bases). V lost 4 bases to trimming and J lost 1 base, with 11 bases between them. CDR3 size: 14 residues. From germline, CDR1 is SGHRS and CDR2 YFSETQ. CDR3 DNA: TGCGCCAGCAGCACGGGGCAGCCGAACACTGAAGCTTTCTTT. Its translation: CASSTGQPNTEAFF.

The chain is built from TRBV7-2 and TRBJ2-1; 8 bases fit TRBD2. The ends lost 5 bases at V and 7 bases at J; junction bases unmatched: 10. The CDR3 is 15 residues long. CDR1 and CDR2 (germline): SGHTA, FQGNSA. The CDR3 region has the DNA TGTGCCAGCAGCCCACAGCGGGCGGGAGGAAATGAGCAGTTCTTC. This codes for CASSPQRAGGNEQFF.

The genes are TRBV6-6 and TRBJ2-7; maybe TRBD2 (6 bases). Germline loops: CDR1 MNHNY, CDR2 SVGAGI (reference sequence). This CDR3 is built from 16 residues. The V end was cut by 6 bases, the J end by 4 bases, with 22 bases between. CDR3 DNA sequence: TGTGCCAGCAGCTTACGGGGGACCCGGGGACGATACGAGCAGTACTTC. This codes for CASSLRGTRGRYEQYF.

This clone has a single count. This chain links TRBV18 with TRBJ2-1, with 7 bases lining up with TRBD2. The ends lost 3 bases at V and 2 bases at J; junction bases unmatched: 4. CDR3 length: 15 amino acids. Germline CDR1 reads KGHSH; CDR2 reads LQKENI. The CDR3 DNA reads as TGTGCCAGCTCACCTGGGGGGAGGGCCTACAATGAGCAGTTCTTC. The encoded protein is CASSPGGRAYNEQFF. Variable domain in full (rest from reference TRBV18 and TRBJ2-1): NAGVMQNPRHLVRRRGQEARLRCSPMKGHSHVYWYRQLPEEGLKFMVYLQKENIIDESGMPKERFSAEFPKEGPSILRIQQVVRGDSAAYFCASSPGGRAYNEQFFGPGTRLTVL.

Here the CDR3 DNA reads TGCAGCGGGGGGACTAGCGTCTACGAGCAGTACTTC. Protein product: CSGGTSVYEQYF. This chain uses TRBV29-1 with TRBJ2-7; TRBD2 agrees at 10 bases. After removal of 7 bases from V and 3 bases from J, the junction contained 3 bases not matched to a gene. Looked up from germline, CDR1 is SQVTM and CDR2 is ANQGSEA. The CDR3 runs to 12 residues.

The rearrangement uses TRBV4-1 and TRBJ2-1, with 7 bases fitting TRBD1. The V gene's germline CDR1 is MGHRA and CDR2 YSYEKL. The V segment lost 1 base and the J segment 6 bases; nucleotides outside the gene matches: 9. The CDR3 is 16 residues long. Here the CDR3 reads CASSQAGTVKTNEQFF. Written as DNA, the CDR3 is TGCGCCAGCAGCCAAGCTGGGACAGTAAAAACCAATGAGCAGTTCTTC.